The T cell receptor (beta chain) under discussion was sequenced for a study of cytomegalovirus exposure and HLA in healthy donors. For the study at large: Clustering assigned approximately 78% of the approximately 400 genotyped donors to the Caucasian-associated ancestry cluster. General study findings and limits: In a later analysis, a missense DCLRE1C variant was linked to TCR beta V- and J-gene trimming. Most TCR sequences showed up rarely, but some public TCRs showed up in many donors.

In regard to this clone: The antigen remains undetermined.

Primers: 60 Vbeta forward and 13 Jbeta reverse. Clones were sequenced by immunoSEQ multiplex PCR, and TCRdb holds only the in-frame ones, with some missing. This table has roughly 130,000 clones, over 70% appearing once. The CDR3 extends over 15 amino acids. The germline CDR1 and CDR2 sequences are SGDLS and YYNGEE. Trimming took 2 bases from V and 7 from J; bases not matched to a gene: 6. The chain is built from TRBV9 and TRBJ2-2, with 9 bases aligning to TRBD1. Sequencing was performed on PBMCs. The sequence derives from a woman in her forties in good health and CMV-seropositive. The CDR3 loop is CASSVNTGGIGELFF. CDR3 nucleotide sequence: TGTGCCAGCAGCGTTAATACAGGGGGCATCGGGGAGCTGTTTTTT.